Listed below are T cell receptor beta chains from one sample, sequenced in a study of T-cell reconstitution after alpha-beta-depleted transplantation in children. TCRdb redid the calling of the PCR reads with MiXCR, one entry per CDR3 protein. This sample carries hundreds of thousands of distinct CDR3 sequences, over 9.5% of them seen once, and the ten largest clones take less than 5%. Sample: PBMCs from the stem cell graft donor, taken from the stem cell graft. These receptors came from a human donor who donated a stem cell graft to a child with acute myeloid leukemia. Each CDR3 is given with its conserved first and last residue. The D gene is left open where the match is weak. Expanded clones get a size class; other rows say once, few or many, or leave the size out.

J gene: TRBJ2-7; clone size: many; V gene: TRBV6-2/TRBV6-3; D gene: .; CDR3 DNA: TGTGCCAGCAGTTCCTTTGTGGGAGTGAGGGAGCAGTACTTC; CDR3 protein: CASSSFVGVREQYF
J gene: TRBJ2-7; clone size: few; V gene: TRBV6-1; D gene: .; CDR3 DNA: TGTGCCAGCAGTGAGAGTTTGAGGGGGTACGAGCAGTACTTC; CDR3 protein: CASSESLRGYEQYF
J gene: TRBJ2-1; clone size: many; V gene: TRBV5-6; D gene: .; CDR3 DNA: TGTGCCAGCAGCGGGGTTGTATGGTCAAGCTCCTACAATGAGCAGTTCTTC; CDR3 protein: CASSGVVWSSSYNEQFF
J gene: TRBJ2-1; clone size: .; V gene: TRBV30; D gene: TRBD2; CDR3 DNA: TGTGCCTGGGCCGGGGGGGACTCTCGAATATTTAACAATGAGCAGTTCTTC; CDR3 protein: CAWAGGDSRIFNNEQFF
J gene: TRBJ2-1; clone size: few; V gene: TRBV11-2; D gene: TRBD2; CDR3 DNA: TGTGCCAGCAGCCCCAGGTTGGGGACTAGCGGGACTAATGAGCAGTTCTTC; CDR3 protein: CASSPRLGTSGTNEQFF
J gene: TRBJ2-3; clone size: many; V gene: TRBV7-2; D gene: TRBD2; CDR3 DNA: TGTGCCAGCAGCTTAGCGCCCGCTACTAGCGGGAGGGGAAATACGCAGTATTTT; CDR3 protein: CASSLAPATSGRGNTQYF
J gene: TRBJ2-5; clone size: few; V gene: TRBV18; D gene: .; CDR3 DNA: TGTGCCAGCTCACCTCCGACAGACCAAGAGACCCAGTACTTC; CDR3 protein: CASSPPTDQETQYF
J gene: TRBJ2-7; clone size: .; V gene: TRBV12-3/TRBV12-4; D gene: .; CDR3 DNA: TGTGCCAGCACCTTGGGGGGCCCGCGACAGGGAATGGAGCAGTACTTC; CDR3 protein: CASTLGGPRQGMEQYF
J gene: TRBJ2-7; clone size: .; V gene: TRBV29-1; D gene: .; CDR3 DNA: TGCAGCGTTGTTAAGGGGGTCGGGTACGAGCAGTACTTC; CDR3 protein: CSVVKGVGYEQYF
J gene: TRBJ2-7; clone size: .; V gene: TRBV29-1; D gene: TRBD1; CDR3 DNA: TGCAGCGTTCGACCGGGACAGGCCTACGAGCAGTACTTC; CDR3 protein: CSVRPGQAYEQYF
J gene: TRBJ2-1; clone size: few; V gene: TRBV27; D gene: .; CDR3 DNA: TGTGCCAGCAGTTGGCCGGGTACCTACAATGAGCAGTTCTTC; CDR3 protein: CASSWPGTYNEQFF
J gene: TRBJ1-5; clone size: few; V gene: TRBV4-3; D gene: .; CDR3 DNA: TGCGCCAGCAGCCAAGATGGGCAGGGCAATCAGCCCCAGCATTTT; CDR3 protein: CASSQDGQGNQPQHF
J gene: TRBJ2-7; clone size: many; V gene: TRBV20-1; D gene: .; CDR3 DNA: TGCAGTGCTTTAATACCCGGGCCCCGGGAGCAGTACTTC; CDR3 protein: CSALIPGPREQYF
J gene: TRBJ1-5; clone size: few; V gene: TRBV24-1; D gene: .; CDR3 DNA: TGTGCCACCAGTGCCTCGGGCCAAGGCAATCAGCCCCAGCATTTT; CDR3 protein: CATSASGQGNQPQHF
J gene: TRBJ2-4; clone size: .; V gene: TRBV29-1; D gene: .; CDR3 DNA: TGCAGCGTAGGGGTGGGTGTAGCCAAAAACATTCAGTACTTC; CDR3 protein: CSVGVGVAKNIQYF
J gene: TRBJ2-1; clone size: many; V gene: TRBV11-1; D gene: .; CDR3 DNA: TGTGCCAGCAGCCCGCCAGGGGTGGGCAATGAGCAGTTCTTC; CDR3 protein: CASSPPGVGNEQFF
J gene: TRBJ1-4; clone size: few; V gene: TRBV6-5; D gene: .; CDR3 DNA: TGTGCCAGCAGTCCACCGTCCCGGCGGAGTGAAAAACTGTTTTTT; CDR3 protein: CASSPPSRRSEKLFF